The 5 T cell receptor beta chains below all came from one sample that was sequenced in a study of early T cells in non-severe SARS-CoV-2 infection. TCRdb re-analysed the 5' RACE reads in MiXCR, keeping a single row per CDR3 protein. The sample has just under 90,000 distinct CDR3 sequences, roughly 14% seen once. The sequencing input was whole blood. These receptors all stem from an adult who was a healthcare worker with PCR-confirmed SARS-CoV-2 infection or an uninfected control (not recorded which).

This clonotype turned up a few times. One end of the junction is discordant with germline, which a read error may explain. The CDR3 loop reads CSARQGSGF. As DNA, the CDR3 is TGCAGTGCTAGACAGGGCAGCGGCTTT. The V and J genes are TRBV20-1 and TRBJ1-1; possible D gene TRBD1, 5 bases. Germline CDR1 is DFQATT and CDR2 is SNEGSKA (reference sequence). This CDR3 contains 9 residues.

The chain combines TRBV12-3 or TRBV12-4 with TRBJ2-7, with D possibly TRBD2 on 6 matching bases. V was pared by 6 bases and J by 3 bases, with 15 bases between. The CDR3 length is 14 residues. CDR3 region: CASSPRRGGYEQYF. As DNA, the CDR3 is TGTGCCAGCAGCCCCCGACGGGGAGGCTACGAGCAGTACTTC.

The chain employs TRBV29-1 and TRBJ2-7; 7 positions agree with TRBD1. J was trimmed by 7 bases and V by 5 bases; bases with no gene match: 14. The CDR3 spans 14 residues. Germline values: CDR1 SQVTM, CDR2 ANQGSEA. The CDR3 DNA is TGCAGCGTTCAACCAATGACAGGGTCGTGGGAGCAGTACTTC. It encodes CSVQPMTGSWEQYF.

This clonotype was counted ten times or more. The chain has TRBV27 and TRBJ1-1; D ambiguous. There are 13 residues in the CDR3. Trimming stripped 2 bases from V and 4 bases from J, with 8 bases between. Germline V gene data show CDR1 as MNHEY and CDR2 as SMNVEV (reference sequence). The CDR3 nucleotides read TGTGCCAGCAGTTTACGGTCGACCACTGAAGCTTTCTTT. It translates to CASSLRSTTEAFF.

The chain links TRBV6-6 to TRBJ2-2; 11 bases agree with TRBD1. The CDR3 sequence is 16 residues long. Per germline, CDR1 MNHNY and CDR2 SVGAGI (reference sequence). The V and J ends lost 6 bases and 1 base, in that order; junction bases with no gene match: 4. The CDR3 DNA follows: TGTGCCAGCAGACTGGGACAGGGGGGGAACACCGGGGAGCTGTTTTTT. Translating it yields CASRLGQGGNTGELFF.